The text below deals with one TCR beta chain. Trimming removed 0 bases from V and 0 bases from J, with 7 bases in between. CDR1 is SGDLS, CDR2 YYNGEE, per germline. The CDR3 is 15 amino acids. This sample was included in a study of blood T cell repertoires in COVID-19. On the study more broadly: The cDNA or gDNA used as material had been derived from T cells, B-cell-depleted T cells, or PBMCs.

Per the authors' pipeline: Researchers report that nucleated cell counts were estimated from reference gene primer amplification. Assay used: immunoSEQ multiplex PCR; TCRdb lists only in-frame clones, some missing. Clone size and V and J calls were adopted from that table, with D and trimming inferred from the DNA. The repertoire holds under 250,000 clones, with around 78% as singletons. Sequenced: peripheral blood. This chain uses TRBV9 with TRBJ1-3; D uncertain. The source of this sequence is a woman in her 70s with active or convalescent COVID-19. CDR3 sequence (DNA): TGTGCCAGCAGCGTAGAAAAGAGCTCTGGAAACACCATATATTTT. This gives the protein CASSVEKSSGNTIYF. Based on the CDR3 plus reference TRBV9 and TRBJ1-3, the full variable domain is DSGVTQTPKHLITATGQRVTLRCSPRSGDLSVYWYQQSLDQGLQFLIQYYNGEERAKGNILERFSAQQFPDLHSELNLSSLELGDSALYFCASSVEKSSGNTIYFGEGSWLTVV.